This T cell receptor (beta chain) comes out of a study of T cells in Graves' hyperthyroidism and ophthalmopathy. Looking at the study overall: Peripheral blood samples were taken at initial diagnosis, prior to any treatment.

RNA transcripts provided the source from which TCR beta CDR3 regions were amplified. The TCR CDR3 first-round RT-PCR relied on the HTBI primer set. From the multiplex PCR reads, TCRdb called clonotypes with MiXCR, one entry per CDR3 protein. The sample contains about 520,000 distinct CDR3 sequences, around a quarter of which appear only once. Lactation, pregnancy, other autoimmune disease or uncontrolled infection excluded patients. Orbital computed tomography, thyroid ultrasound, serum thyroxine and TRAb, and clinical symptoms together informed the diagnoses. The PBMCs were sourced from fresh peripheral blood (about 10 ml). Input material: blood. The TCR was taken from a woman aged 25-40 years with Graves' ophthalmopathy.

CDR3 sequence: CSARDGIYGYTF. The CDR3 nucleotides are TGCAGTGCTAGAGACGGGATTTATGGCTACACCTTC. The chain employs TRBV20-1 and TRBJ1-2, with D unresolved. CDR1 and CDR2 (germline): DFQATT, SNEGSKA (reference sequence). This CDR3 spans 12 amino acids. The V end lost 0 bases, the J end lost 5 bases, and 7 bases lay between the germline ends.